The 8 T cell receptor beta chains given below trace back to one sample, sequenced in a study of shared clonotypes between healthy human individuals. Method: immunoSEQ multiplex PCR; TCRdb's copy keeps in-frame clones and lacks some. The table includes around 2,000,000 clones, over 85% detected once. Sequencing was done on a sample of naive CD4+ T cells sorted from blood. As to subset: CD45RA+ positively selected. The receptors were gathered from a man between 18 and 35 years old in good health.

The chain has TRBV6-5 and TRBJ1-6; 10 bases match TRBD1. Germline loops: CDR1 MNHEY, CDR2 SVGAGI. The CDR3 sequence is 15 residues long. With V trimmed by 4 bases and J by 9 bases, 6 bases remained unmatched. In DNA, the CDR3 is TGTGCCAGCAGTTCCCCGGACAGGGGGGGTTCACCCCTCCACTTT. Translation: CASSSPDRGGSPLHF.

Note on this clone: Other DNA sequences of this sample code for an identical CDR3. This chain connects TRBV15 to TRBJ2-7; D possibly matches TRBD1 or TRBD2 (5 bases each). This CDR3 comprises 15 residues. In germline, CDR1 is LNHNV, CDR2 YYDKDF (reference sequence). The germline V and J ends were trimmed by 1 base and 4 bases, with 14 bases remaining between them. CDR3 region: CATSRGGTGVYEQYF. CDR3 DNA: TGTGCCACCAGCAGAGGGGGGACCGGGGTTTACGAGCAGTACTTC.

This chain joins TRBV4-2 and TRBJ1-6; 10 positions match TRBD1. V lost 0 bases, J lost 5 bases, and 7 bases stayed unmatched. Germline lookup yields CDR1 LGHNA and CDR2 YNFKEQ. This CDR3 has 18 residues. In DNA, the CDR3 is TGTGCCAGCAGCCAAGATTTAGTAGGGACAGGGGATAATTCACCCCTCCACTTT. Encoded protein: CASSQDLVGTGDNSPLHF.

The V call is TRBV11-3, the J call TRBJ2-5, with D unclear. V dropped 1 base and J dropped 2 bases, with 17 bases sitting between them. The CDR3 is made up of 17 amino acids. Germline assignment: CDR1 SGHNT and CDR2 YENEEA. CDR3 residues: CASSLGFRVGEQETQYF. The CDR3 region has the DNA TGTGCCAGCAGCTTAGGGTTCCGGGTCGGCGAACAAGAGACCCAGTACTTC.

This rearrangement joins TRBV7-6 to TRBJ2-5, with D uncertain. The CDR3 is made up of 13 amino acids. CDR1 and CDR2 from the germline V gene are SGHVS and FNYEAQ. V lost 2 bases and J 5 bases, leaving 9 bases between the germline ends. Here the CDR3 reads CASSLRTFETQYF. As DNA, the CDR3 is TGTGCCAGCAGCTTAAGGACCTTTGAGACCCAGTACTTC.

The genes are TRBV5-1 and TRBJ2-1; maybe TRBD2 (6 bases). Germline CDR1 is SGHRS and CDR2 is YFSETQ. V was trimmed by 0 bases and J by 7 bases, leaving 17 bases between them. The CDR3 is 16 residues long. The CDR3 DNA follows: TGCGCCAGCAGCTTGGAAGGGACTCCTATCAGGAATGAGCAGTTCTTC. Protein: CASSLEGTPIRNEQFF.

This clone was recorded once. This sequence joins TRBV10-3 and TRBJ2-1; D tentatively reads TRBD1 or TRBD2 (6 bases each). CDR3 length equals 11 residues. V lost 8 bases and J lost 7, with 9 bases in between. Germline V gene data show CDR1 as ENHRY and CDR2 as SYGVKD. DNA of the CDR3: TGTGCCATCGGGGGGCAAAATGAGCAGTTCTTC. It is translated as CAIGGQNEQFF.

This sequence joins TRBV6-5 and TRBJ2-7, with 7 bases matching TRBD2. The CDR3 runs to 15 residues. V dropped 6 bases and J dropped 3; count of bases not matched to a gene: 11. Germline CDR1 is MNHEY and CDR2 is SVGAGI. CDR3 loop: CASSPTSRAFYEQYF. In nucleotides, the CDR3 is TGTGCCAGCAGCCCGACTAGCAGGGCTTTCTACGAGCAGTACTTC.